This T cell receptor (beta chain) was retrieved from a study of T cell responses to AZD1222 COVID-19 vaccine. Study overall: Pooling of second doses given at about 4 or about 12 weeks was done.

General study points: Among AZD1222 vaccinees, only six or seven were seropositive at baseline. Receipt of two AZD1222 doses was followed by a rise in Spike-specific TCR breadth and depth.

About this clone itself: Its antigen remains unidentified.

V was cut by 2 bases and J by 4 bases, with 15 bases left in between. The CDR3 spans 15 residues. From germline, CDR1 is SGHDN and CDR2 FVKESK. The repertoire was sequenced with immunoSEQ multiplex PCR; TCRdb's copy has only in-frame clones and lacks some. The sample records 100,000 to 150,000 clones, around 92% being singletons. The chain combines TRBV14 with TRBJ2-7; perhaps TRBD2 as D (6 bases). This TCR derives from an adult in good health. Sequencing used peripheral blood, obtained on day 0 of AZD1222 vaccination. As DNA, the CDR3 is TGTGCCAGCAGCCAACGGGCGGGACCAGCTTACGAGCAGTACTTC. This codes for CASSQRAGPAYEQYF.